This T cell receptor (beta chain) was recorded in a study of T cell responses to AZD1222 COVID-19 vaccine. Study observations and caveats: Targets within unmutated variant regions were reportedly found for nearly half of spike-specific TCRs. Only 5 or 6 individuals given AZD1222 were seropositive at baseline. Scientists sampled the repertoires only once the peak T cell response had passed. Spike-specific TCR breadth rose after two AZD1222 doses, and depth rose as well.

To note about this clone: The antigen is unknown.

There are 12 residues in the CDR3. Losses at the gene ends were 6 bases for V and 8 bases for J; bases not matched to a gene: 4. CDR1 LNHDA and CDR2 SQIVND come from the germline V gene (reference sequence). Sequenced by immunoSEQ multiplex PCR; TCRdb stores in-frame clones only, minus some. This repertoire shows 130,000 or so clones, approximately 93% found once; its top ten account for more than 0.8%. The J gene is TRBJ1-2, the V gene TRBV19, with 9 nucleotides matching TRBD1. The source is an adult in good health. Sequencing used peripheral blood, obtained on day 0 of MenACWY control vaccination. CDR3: CASSGQGSGYTF. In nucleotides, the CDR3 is TGTGCCAGTAGCGGACAGGGGAGCGGCTACACCTTC. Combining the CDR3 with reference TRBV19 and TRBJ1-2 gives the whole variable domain DGGITQSPKYLFRKEGQNVTLSCEQNLNHDAMYWYRQDPGQGLRLIYYSQIVNDFQKGDIAEGYSVSREKKESFPLTVTSAQKNPTAFYLCASSGQGSGYTFGSGTRLTVV.